This TCR beta chain appears in the sequencing data of a study of cytomegalovirus exposure and HLA in healthy donors (dated by TCRdb to 2016 to 2017). Regarding the research as a whole: In an earlier analysis of roughly 590 of the donors, roughly 300 Gb of sequence data and just under 120 million unique TCR beta sequences from some 170 million T cells were reported. Across 398 genotyped donors of the cohort, an average of about 250,000 unique TCR beta nucleotide sequences per donor were sequenced, and around 20% of those sequences were non-productive. Five DR-DQ haplotypes were treated as single units for association and clustering because of strong linkage in the cohort. The T cell repertoires of 550 to 850 subjects were profiled by immunosequencing and related to cytomegalovirus serostatus. The genetic ancestry cluster associated with self-reported Caucasian donors included about 81% of the roughly 410 genotyped donors. In a later genetic analysis, genome-wide SNP genotypes for about three fifths of the roughly 670 donors were used, and that subset was treated as a discovery cohort. To predict cytomegalovirus infection status, the study combined high-throughput TCR immunosequencing, statistical association of individual TCRs with disease status, and machine learning. Along with the approximately 700-subject first cohort, a separate validation cohort of approximately 110 different subjects was used. All discovery cohort repertoires had been generated on a single sequencing platform. Donor age, sex, ethnicity and CMV serostatus were compiled together with the repertoire data. In an earlier analysis of a few hundred of the donors, high-throughput TCR beta sequencing was used to judge whether each TCR beta V gene segment behaved as functional or pseudogenic. Class I and class II HLA loci were covered by the typing at four-digit resolution. Approximately 310 gigabases of sequencing data and around 80 million unique TCR sequences made up an early release that covered approximately 620 HLA-typed donors. The later analysis used no new phenotypic data to find candidate immune exposures, relying instead on TCR beta sequences and their occurrence across donors. To study patterns of TCR occurrence, a later analysis re-analyzed previously published TCR beta repertoires from 700 or so donors and added high-resolution HLA genotyping. Typing coverage varied by locus: roughly 620-630 donors for A, B, C, DRB1 and DQB1; approximately 500 for DQA1; nearly 610 for DPA1; 400 to 480 for DPB1. The study aimed to test whether cataloging public T cell receptors could reveal signatures of past pathogen exposure.

Libraries were built with the immunoSEQ multiplex PCR assay. For the multiplex PCR, a mixture combining 60 forward primers for TCR Vbeta segments and 13 reverse primers for TCR Jbeta segments was used. A multiplex PCR assay on genomic DNA amplified the CDR3 region of rearranged TCR beta genes. The amplified TCR beta libraries were sequenced on the Illumina HiSeq System as 87-base-pair reads. Under the source paper's analysis protocol: A later analysis counted around 72 million unique TCR beta chains across the 666 repertoires, and roughly 10 million of these chains were shared by at least two donors. A nearest-neighbor algorithm error-corrected the raw reads and collapsed the reads into unique sequences, merging closely related sequences to remove PCR and sequencing errors. V, D and J gene segments were assigned by aligning CDR3 sequences to IMGT reference sequences. Each retained sequence needed at least a six-nucleotide match to both a V gene segment and a J gene segment. A rearrangement was called productive if the CDR3 had no stop codons and remained in frame with V and J, and every other rearrangement was called non-productive. CDR3 was defined according to IMGT convention as the region running from the second conserved V-encoded cysteine to the conserved J-encoded phenylalanine. The earlier analysis of about 590 of the donors excluded sequences that lacked an unambiguous match to a single V gene segment. An earlier analysis of almost 600 of the donors classified V segments as functional when productive rearrangements were above 56.7% and as segregating when the standard deviation between donors was above 5%. To diagnose cytomegalovirus status from the catalog of TCR beta chain sequences, a statistical classification framework was built. In a later analysis, V and J genes were assigned by comparing TCR nucleotide sequences against IMGT/GENE-DB human TR gene sequences. A later analysis assigned CDR3 sequences and most-parsimonious VDJ recombination scenarios with the TCRdist pipeline. A later analysis defined each TCR beta chain by its CDR3 amino acid sequence plus V-gene family, and excluded reads lacking a unique V-gene family. As a way to deal with suspected cross-contamination and a sequencing artifact, a later analysis dropped 500 to 700 nucleotide sequences that were highly shared and had low generation probability. In a later analysis, a clonal expansion index for each public chain was calculated from normalized within-repertoire ranks of inferred template counts. A later analysis computed generation probabilities with a VDJ recombination model fitted to out-of-frame rearrangements, and checked the results against IGoR. In a later analysis, hypergeometric tests were used to score TCR-TCR, TCR-HLA and TCR-CMV co-occurrence, with a repertoire-size bias correction applied to TCR pairs. In a later analysis, false discovery rates were estimated by permuting HLA or CMV assignments 20 times. In a later analysis, co-occurring TCRs were grouped with DBSCAN, and TCRdist sequence similarity was added when clustering was performed within HLA-allele-positive subsets. Repertoires with fewer than 30,000 or more than 120,000 public chains were left out of co-occurrence clustering, as were four to six repertoires with anomalous nucleotide sharing. TCRdb took this table from immuneACCESS and kept in-frame rearrangements with V and J called. Such tables lack part of the clones; where checked against another copy, unresolved V genes explain under half of the gap, and the rest is unexplained. V and J calls and clone size come straight from that table; D and trimming were deduced from the DNA. The table for this sample lists 70,000 or so clones; 80% to 90% of them were counted only once. 9% to 14% of the sample belongs to the ten largest clones.

The germline V gene supplies CDR1 SGHVS and CDR2 FQNEAQ. Trimmed from V: 5 bases; trimmed from J: 3 bases; junction bases lacking a gene match: 19. The cysteine opens and the phenylalanine closes a CDR3 of 21 amino acids. CDR3 DNA is the only sequence kept; it has 63 bases, read in frame from the first base. In total, approximately 700 healthy bone marrow donors made up the cohort. Cohort members were all nominally healthy when sampled, although unrecorded immune exposures were likely present. The donor tested CMV seropositive and was one of the 289 seropositive cohort members. Each donor provided a peripheral blood sample, and peripheral blood mononuclear cells were used for TCR beta sequencing. Genomic DNA extraction from the blood cell samples was performed with the Qiagen DNeasy Blood Extraction Kit. A note on this clone: Its recognized antigen is unknown. No quality values exist for individual bases; no much larger clone is one base distant.

The research as a whole found: Linkage disequilibrium might explain the correlated functional status among segregating V segments, but an unknown experimental factor could not be ruled out. In both the original and validation cohorts, the classifier was reported to diagnose cytomegalovirus status with high specificity and sensitivity. The study gave a list of 150 to 200 TCR beta chains associated with cytomegalovirus. According to a later analysis, TCR association rates differed among HLA loci, with DRB1 alleles showing the most associated TCRs and HLA-C alleles showing the fewest. A few of the identified cytomegalovirus-associated TCR beta chains were confirmed in vitro to be specific for cytomegalovirus antigens. This cohort had only TCR beta chains sequenced, and the lack of alpha or paired-chain data limited which features could be detected. Because counts were too low, 15 to 20 rarely observed V segments, including chromosome 9 orphons, were left out of the earlier analysis of some 640 of the donors. Roughly uniform sequencing depth across donors was assumed in presence/absence analyses, although this assumption may not hold. In a later analysis, 16,951 TCR beta sequences were associated with specific HLA alleles at a false discovery rate of 0.05. For the cohort, immune exposure information was limited to CMV serostatus. Because HLA typing was unavailable for some donors at each locus, only the typed subset was used in association tests. It was suggested by the authors that the approach could potentially be generalized to other disease states and immunological phenotypes. A further reported finding was that TCR beta sequences accurately predicted the HLA-A and HLA-B alleles for most subjects in the first cohort. In a later analysis, HLA-associated TCR beta chains showed more clonal expansion and lower generation probabilities than non-associated chains that were equally common. Assigning TCR associations to individual alleles was difficult when HLA alleles, especially DR and DQ, strongly co-occurred. In an earlier analysis of some 540 of the donors, most TCR beta V segments appeared in productive rearrangements about 87% or about 30% of the time, broadly matching IMGT annotations. A group of highly shared sequence variants was considered likely to be a technical artifact of the sequencing pipeline. Across donors, most TCR sequences were observed very rarely, whereas some public TCRs were present in many individuals. The 87-base-pair reads could not distinguish some IMGT-functional V segments, including TRBV6-2 and TRBV6-3, so those segments were excluded. A later analysis found that most CMV-associated TCR beta chains appeared HLA-restricted, with HLA associations seemingly driven largely by CMV exposure. A later genetic analysis associated a missense DCLRE1C variant with V-gene and J-gene trimming of TCR beta chains, and an independent cohort replicated the association. In a later analysis, several top co-occurrence clusters were reported to appear linked to parvovirus B19, influenza, CMV and Epstein-Barr virus. Compared with the 666-donor mean, donors in an Asian-associated ancestry cluster had fewer N-insertions in productive TCRs, according to a later genetic analysis.

This clonotype originated in a woman younger than 45 in good health and CMV-seropositive. The chain is assembled from TRBV7-8 and TRBJ2-3; TRBD2 agrees with 14 junctional bases. Material: PBMCs. The CDR3: CASSPGFPGLAGVRGTDTQYF. The nucleotide sequence is given as TGTGCCAGCAGCCCAGGGTTCCCGGGACTAGCGGGAGTCAGGGGAACAGATACGCAGTATTTT.